A selection of T cell receptor beta chains follows, all from one sample in a study of human T cells and chemical hapten exposure. TCRdb passed the RACE reads through MiXCR, listing each CDR3 protein once. The sample lists about 120,000 distinct CDR3 sequences, roughly 15% occurring once. Sequencing used whole blood, obtained in connection with sensitization to the hapten diphenylcyclopropenone (DPC). These TCRs come from a man aged 18 to 29 with alopecia areata. Some clones in this sample may be carry-over from other donors' samples. Each CDR3 is given with its conserved first and last residue. The D gene is left open where the match is weak. Rows give clone size only sometimes, using once, few, many, or a class for an expanded clone.

abundance	j_gene	d_gene	v_gene	CDR3nt	CDR3aa
many	TRBJ2-1	.	TRBV6-2/TRBV6-3	TGTGCCAGCAGTTACTGGGGCGTAAATGAGCAGTTCTTC	CASSYWGVNEQFF
few	TRBJ2-4	.	TRBV6-5	TGTGCCAGCAGTTACCTGGGTAGGGGAAACATTCAGTACTTC	CASSYLGRGNIQYF
many	TRBJ1-3	.	TRBV24-1	TGTGCCACCAGTGATTCCGGCTCTGGAAACACCATATATTTT	CATSDSGSGNTIYF
few	TRBJ2-5	.	TRBV5-5	TGTGCCAGCAGCCTGCAGGAATTTCCATTCCAAGAGACCCAGTACTTC	CASSLQEFPFQETQYF
few	TRBJ2-1	.	TRBV4-1	TGCGCCAGCAGCCCTTATCCGAAGGGAGGTGAGCAGTTCTTC	CASSPYPKGGEQFF
few	TRBJ1-2	.	TRBV7-3	TGTGCCAGCAGCCTGGGAACATCCTATGGCTACACCTTC	CASSLGTSYGYTF
few	TRBJ2-5	.	TRBV28	TGTGCCAGCAGCTCTGTTCTGGGGGGCGGAAAGACCCAGTACTTC	CASSSVLGGGKTQYF
.	TRBJ2-2	.	TRBV18	TGTGCCAGCTCACCACCGGGGCAGGGCGGTGGTTCCGGGGAGCTGTTTTTT	CASSPPGQGGGSGELFF
few	TRBJ1-5	TRBD1	TRBV7-3	TGTGCCAGCAGCCCGGACAGGAGTCAGCCCCAGCATTTT	CASSPDRSQPQHF
few	TRBJ1-1	.	TRBV9	TGTGCCAGCAGCCCCCCGGAGGACACTGAAGCTTTCTTT	CASSPPEDTEAFF
.	TRBJ2-7	TRBD2	TRBV11-2	TGTGCCAGCAGCTTAGTTAGCGGGGGACTCGCCGAGCAGTACTTC	CASSLVSGGLAEQYF
many	TRBJ1-3	TRBD1	TRBV2	TGTGCCAGCACCGCTACAGGGGATGGGATTTTCTCTGGAAACACCATATATTTT	CASTATGDGIFSGNTIYF
many	TRBJ2-3	.	TRBV6-5	TGTGCCAGCAGCATGCCACGCGATACGCAGTATTTT	CASSMPRDTQYF
few	TRBJ1-1	.	TRBV20-1	TGCAGTGCTCCCTCGACCCCGCTCTGGTCGGACACTGAAGCTTTCTTT	CSAPSTPLWSDTEAFF
many	TRBJ2-3	TRBD2	TRBV12-3/TRBV12-4	TGTGCCAGCAGTTCCCCTGTTGGACTAGCCACGAGCACAGATACGCAGTATTTT	CASSSPVGLATSTDTQYF
.	TRBJ1-2	.	TRBV3-1	TGTGCCAGCAGCCGGGACGGGTACTATGGCTACACCTTC	CASSRDGYYGYTF
few	TRBJ2-2	TRBD2	TRBV5-1	TGCGCCAGCAGCTGGACTAGCGGAAACGGGGAGCTGTTTTTT	CASSWTSGNGELFF
few	TRBJ2-1	TRBD2	TRBV2	TGTGCCACCGCGGCGGGGGGGCCAGGCAATGAGCAGTTCTTC	CATAAGGPGNEQFF
few	TRBJ2-2	.	TRBV6-2/TRBV6-3	TGTGCCAGCAGTTCCCTCTCCGGGCTCGCGAACACCGGGGAGCTGTTTTTT	CASSSLSGLANTGELFF
.	TRBJ2-1	.	TRBV7-3	TGTGCCAGCAGCCCGCGAGGGCAGAGCTCCTACAATGAGCAGTTCTTC	CASSPRGQSSYNEQFF
few	TRBJ2-5	.	TRBV2	TGTGCCAGCAGTGAGGACGGATTTGAGACCCAGTACTTC	CASSEDGFETQYF
.	TRBJ2-7	.	TRBV18	TGTGCCAGCTCACCACCGGGACCCTACGAGCAGTACTTC	CASSPPGPYEQYF
.	TRBJ1-2	.	TRBV3-1	TGTGCCAGCAGCCAAGATCTACAGGGCACATATGGCTACACCTTC	CASSQDLQGTYGYTF
.	TRBJ2-3	.	TRBV29-1	TGCAGCGTCGCACAGGTCACAGATACGCAGTATTTT	CSVAQVTDTQYF
few	TRBJ2-7	.	TRBV11-2	TGTGCCAGCAGCCCTATGGCCCCCTCCTACGAGCAGTACTTC	CASSPMAPSYEQYF
many	TRBJ2-5	.	TRBV10-2	TGCGCCAGCAGTATCAGGGAGCAAGAGACCCAGTACTTC	CASSIREQETQYF
many	TRBJ1-1	TRBD1	TRBV7-6	TGTGCCAGCAGCCCTAGGTTGACAGGGGTCGCTGAAGCTTTCTTT	CASSPRLTGVAEAFF
.	TRBJ1-1	TRBD1	TRBV18	TGTGCCAGCTCACCGACAGGGTTGAACACTGAAGCTTTCTTT	CASSPTGLNTEAFF
few	TRBJ2-1	TRBD1	TRBV2	TGTGCCATCCCCCACGGACAGGGGGGCAATGAGCAGTTCTTC	CAIPHGQGGNEQFF